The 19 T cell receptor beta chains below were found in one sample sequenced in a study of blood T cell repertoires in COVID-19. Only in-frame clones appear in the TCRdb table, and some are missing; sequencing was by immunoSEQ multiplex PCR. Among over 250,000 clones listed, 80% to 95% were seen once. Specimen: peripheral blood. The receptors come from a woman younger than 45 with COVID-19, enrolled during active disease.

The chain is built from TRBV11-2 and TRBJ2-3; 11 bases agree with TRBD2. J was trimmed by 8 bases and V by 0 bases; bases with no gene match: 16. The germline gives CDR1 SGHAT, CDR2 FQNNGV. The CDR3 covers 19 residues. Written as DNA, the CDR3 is TGTGCCAGCAGCTTAGATTGGGGGGGTCTAGCGGGAGGAATTGGTACGCAGTATTTT. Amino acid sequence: CASSLDWGGLAGGIGTQYF.

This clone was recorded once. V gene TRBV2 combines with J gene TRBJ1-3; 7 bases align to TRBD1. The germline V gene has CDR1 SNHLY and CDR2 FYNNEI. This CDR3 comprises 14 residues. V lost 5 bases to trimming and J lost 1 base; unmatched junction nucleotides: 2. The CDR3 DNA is TGTGCCAGCAGTCGACAGGGTTCTGGAAACACCATATATTTT. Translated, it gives CASSRQGSGNTIYF. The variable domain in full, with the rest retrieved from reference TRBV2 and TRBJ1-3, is EPEVTQTPSHQVTQMGQEVILRCVPISNHLYFYWYRQILGQKVEFLVSFYNNEISEKSEIFDDQFSVERPDGSNFTLKIRSTKLEDSAMYFCASSRQGSGNTIYFGEGSWLTVV.

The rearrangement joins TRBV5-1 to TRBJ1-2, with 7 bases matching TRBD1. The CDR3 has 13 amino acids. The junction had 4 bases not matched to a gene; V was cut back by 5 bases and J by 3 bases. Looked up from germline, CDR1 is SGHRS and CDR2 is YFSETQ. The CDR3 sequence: CASSTGTDYGYTF. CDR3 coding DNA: TGCGCCAGCAGTACCGGGACAGACTATGGCTACACCTTC.

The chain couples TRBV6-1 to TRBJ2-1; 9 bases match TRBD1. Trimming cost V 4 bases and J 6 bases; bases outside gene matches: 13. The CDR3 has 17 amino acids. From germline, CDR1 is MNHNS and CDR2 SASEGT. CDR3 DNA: TGTGCCAGCAGTGGAACCCTCCAAGACAGGGGGGGCAATGAGCAGTTCTTC. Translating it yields CASSGTLQDRGGNEQFF.

Here the CDR3 DNA reads TGTGCCAGCTCCCAAGGGACAATTACAAACACCATATATTTT. It specifies CASSQGTITNTIYF. This sequence joins TRBV18 and TRBJ1-3; D may be TRBD1 (6 bases). Germline loops: CDR1 KGHSH, CDR2 LQKENI. Trimming pared 6 bases from V and 6 bases from J, leaving 15 bases between. This CDR3 is 14 amino acids long.

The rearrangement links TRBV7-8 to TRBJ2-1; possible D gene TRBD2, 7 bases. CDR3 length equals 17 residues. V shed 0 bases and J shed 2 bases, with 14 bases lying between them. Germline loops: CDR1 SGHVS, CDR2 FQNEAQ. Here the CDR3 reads CASSLAQRGGAYNEQFF. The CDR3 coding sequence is TGTGCCAGCAGCTTAGCACAGAGGGGGGGGGCCTACAATGAGCAGTTCTTC.

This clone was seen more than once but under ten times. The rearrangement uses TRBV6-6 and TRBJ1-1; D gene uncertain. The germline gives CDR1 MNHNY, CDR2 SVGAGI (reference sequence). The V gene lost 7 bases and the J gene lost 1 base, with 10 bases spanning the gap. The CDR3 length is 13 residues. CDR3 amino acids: CASIYEQNTEAFF. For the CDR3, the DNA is TGTGCCAGCATCTACGAGCAGAACACTGAAGCTTTCTTT.

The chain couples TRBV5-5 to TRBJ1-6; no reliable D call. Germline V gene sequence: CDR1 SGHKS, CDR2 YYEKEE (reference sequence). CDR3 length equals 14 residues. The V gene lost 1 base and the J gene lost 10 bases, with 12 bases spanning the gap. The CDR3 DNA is TGTGCCAGCAGCTTGAAGTCGGGGAACTCACCCCTCCACTTT. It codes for CASSLKSGNSPLHF.

CDR3 in amino acids: CASSYGQGANSPLHF. The CDR3 DNA sequence: TGTGCCAGCAGCTACGGACAGGGGGCCAATTCACCCCTCCACTTT. The rearrangement links TRBV9 to TRBJ1-6; 11 positions match TRBD1. The CDR3 loop spans 15 amino acids. Germline V gene sequence: CDR1 SGDLS, CDR2 YYNGEE. Germline trimming cut 4 bases from V and 7 bases from J; bases unmatched to any gene: 4.

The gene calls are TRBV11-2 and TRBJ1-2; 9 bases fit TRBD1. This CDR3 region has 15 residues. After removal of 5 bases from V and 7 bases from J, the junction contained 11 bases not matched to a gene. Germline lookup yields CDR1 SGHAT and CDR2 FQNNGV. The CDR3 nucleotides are TGTGCCAGCAGCCCAAATGCCGGGACAGGGACTGGCTACACCTTC. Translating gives CASSPNAGTGTGYTF.

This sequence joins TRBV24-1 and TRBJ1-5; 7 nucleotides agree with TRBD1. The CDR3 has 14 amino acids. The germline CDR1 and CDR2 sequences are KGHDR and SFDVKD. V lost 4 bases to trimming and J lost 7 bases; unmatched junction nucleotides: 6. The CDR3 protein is CATSDLTGQQPQHF. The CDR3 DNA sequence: TGTGCCACCAGTGACCTGACAGGGCAACAGCCCCAGCATTTT.

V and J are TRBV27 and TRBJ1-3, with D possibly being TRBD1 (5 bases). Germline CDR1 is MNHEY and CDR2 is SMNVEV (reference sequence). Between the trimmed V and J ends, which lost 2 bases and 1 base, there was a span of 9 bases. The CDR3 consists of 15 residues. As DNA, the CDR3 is TGTGCCAGCAGTTTAGGGGCTTCTTCTGGAAACACCATATATTTT. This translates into CASSLGASSGNTIYF.

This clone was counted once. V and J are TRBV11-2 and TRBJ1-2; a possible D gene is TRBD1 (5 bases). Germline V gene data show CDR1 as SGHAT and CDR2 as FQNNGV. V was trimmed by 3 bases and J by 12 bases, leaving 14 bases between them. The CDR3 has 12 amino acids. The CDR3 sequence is CASSFGGEKDTF. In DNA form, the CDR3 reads TGTGCCAGCAGCTTTGGGGGGGAAAAGGACACCTTC.

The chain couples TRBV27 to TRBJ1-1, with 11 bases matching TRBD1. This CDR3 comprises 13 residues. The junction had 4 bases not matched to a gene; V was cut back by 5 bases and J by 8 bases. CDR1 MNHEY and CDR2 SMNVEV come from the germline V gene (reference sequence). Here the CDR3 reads CASSPGTGGEAFF. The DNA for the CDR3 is TGTGCCAGCAGTCCAGGGACAGGGGGGGAAGCTTTCTTT.

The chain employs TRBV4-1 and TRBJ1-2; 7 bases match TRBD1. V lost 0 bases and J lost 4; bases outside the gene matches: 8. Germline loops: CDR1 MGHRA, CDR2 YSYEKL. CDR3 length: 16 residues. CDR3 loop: CASSQDRQGVPYGYTF. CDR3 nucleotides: TGCGCCAGCAGCCAAGATCGTCAGGGGGTTCCCTATGGCTACACCTTC.

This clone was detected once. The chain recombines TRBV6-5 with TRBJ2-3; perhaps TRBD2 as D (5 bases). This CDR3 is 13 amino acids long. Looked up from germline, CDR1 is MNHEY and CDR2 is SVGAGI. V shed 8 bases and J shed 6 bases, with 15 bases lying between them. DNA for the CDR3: TGTGCCAGCCTGGCGGGTTTGATCGATACGCAGTATTTT. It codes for CASLAGLIDTQYF.

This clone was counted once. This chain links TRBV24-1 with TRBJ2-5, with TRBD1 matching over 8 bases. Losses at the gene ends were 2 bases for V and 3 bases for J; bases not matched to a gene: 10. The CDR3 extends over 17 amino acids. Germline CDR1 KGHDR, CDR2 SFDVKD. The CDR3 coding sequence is TGTGCCACCAGTGATTCCGGGACAGGCAGAAAGGAAGAGACCCAGTACTTC. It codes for CATSDSGTGRKEETQYF.

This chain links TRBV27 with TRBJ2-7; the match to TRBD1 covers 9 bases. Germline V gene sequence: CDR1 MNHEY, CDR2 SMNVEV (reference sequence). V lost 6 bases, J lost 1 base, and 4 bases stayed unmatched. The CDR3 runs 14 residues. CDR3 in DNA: TGTGCCAGCAGCTTCGGGACAGGGTCCTACGAGCAGTACTTC. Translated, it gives CASSFGTGSYEQYF.

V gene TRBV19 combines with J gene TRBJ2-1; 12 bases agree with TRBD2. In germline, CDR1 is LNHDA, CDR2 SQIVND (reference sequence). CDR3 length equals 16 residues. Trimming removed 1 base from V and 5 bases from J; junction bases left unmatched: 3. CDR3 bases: TGTGCCAGTAGTATAGCCGGACTAGCGGGAAACAATGAGCAGTTCTTC. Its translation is CASSIAGLAGNNEQFF.